The present T cell receptor beta chain was sequenced within a study of blood T cells in healthy people across ages. V dropped 8 bases and J dropped 6 bases, with 17 bases sitting between them. This CDR3 spans 14 amino acids. Germline loops: CDR1 ENHRY, CDR2 SYGVKD. The table lists this clonotype with a count of one. Its antigen is currently unknown. Donors gave around 10 milliliters of peripheral blood apiece. Samples each yielded at least 6 micrograms of total RNA. Then a second PCR, running roughly 7 to 12 cycles, was carried out with a sample-barcoded 5' primer and a J-beta primer mix. Via MiXCR, TCRdb re-called the 5' RACE reads, giving one row per CDR3 protein. The table has some 790,000 distinct CDR3 sequences, roughly 26% seen once. Study-wide findings and caveats: The study found TCR beta diversity correlated strongly with naive T cell percentage. Expanded clonotype changes were possibly confounded by unknown donor CMV status.

The chain has TRBV10-3 and TRBJ2-1; a possible D gene is TRBD2 (6 bases). This TCR came from a woman older than 75 in good health. The sequencing input was blood. CDR3 DNA sequence: TGTGCCATCGGTCTAGCGAGGGAGATCAATGAGCAGTTCTTC. It translates to CAIGLAREINEQFF.